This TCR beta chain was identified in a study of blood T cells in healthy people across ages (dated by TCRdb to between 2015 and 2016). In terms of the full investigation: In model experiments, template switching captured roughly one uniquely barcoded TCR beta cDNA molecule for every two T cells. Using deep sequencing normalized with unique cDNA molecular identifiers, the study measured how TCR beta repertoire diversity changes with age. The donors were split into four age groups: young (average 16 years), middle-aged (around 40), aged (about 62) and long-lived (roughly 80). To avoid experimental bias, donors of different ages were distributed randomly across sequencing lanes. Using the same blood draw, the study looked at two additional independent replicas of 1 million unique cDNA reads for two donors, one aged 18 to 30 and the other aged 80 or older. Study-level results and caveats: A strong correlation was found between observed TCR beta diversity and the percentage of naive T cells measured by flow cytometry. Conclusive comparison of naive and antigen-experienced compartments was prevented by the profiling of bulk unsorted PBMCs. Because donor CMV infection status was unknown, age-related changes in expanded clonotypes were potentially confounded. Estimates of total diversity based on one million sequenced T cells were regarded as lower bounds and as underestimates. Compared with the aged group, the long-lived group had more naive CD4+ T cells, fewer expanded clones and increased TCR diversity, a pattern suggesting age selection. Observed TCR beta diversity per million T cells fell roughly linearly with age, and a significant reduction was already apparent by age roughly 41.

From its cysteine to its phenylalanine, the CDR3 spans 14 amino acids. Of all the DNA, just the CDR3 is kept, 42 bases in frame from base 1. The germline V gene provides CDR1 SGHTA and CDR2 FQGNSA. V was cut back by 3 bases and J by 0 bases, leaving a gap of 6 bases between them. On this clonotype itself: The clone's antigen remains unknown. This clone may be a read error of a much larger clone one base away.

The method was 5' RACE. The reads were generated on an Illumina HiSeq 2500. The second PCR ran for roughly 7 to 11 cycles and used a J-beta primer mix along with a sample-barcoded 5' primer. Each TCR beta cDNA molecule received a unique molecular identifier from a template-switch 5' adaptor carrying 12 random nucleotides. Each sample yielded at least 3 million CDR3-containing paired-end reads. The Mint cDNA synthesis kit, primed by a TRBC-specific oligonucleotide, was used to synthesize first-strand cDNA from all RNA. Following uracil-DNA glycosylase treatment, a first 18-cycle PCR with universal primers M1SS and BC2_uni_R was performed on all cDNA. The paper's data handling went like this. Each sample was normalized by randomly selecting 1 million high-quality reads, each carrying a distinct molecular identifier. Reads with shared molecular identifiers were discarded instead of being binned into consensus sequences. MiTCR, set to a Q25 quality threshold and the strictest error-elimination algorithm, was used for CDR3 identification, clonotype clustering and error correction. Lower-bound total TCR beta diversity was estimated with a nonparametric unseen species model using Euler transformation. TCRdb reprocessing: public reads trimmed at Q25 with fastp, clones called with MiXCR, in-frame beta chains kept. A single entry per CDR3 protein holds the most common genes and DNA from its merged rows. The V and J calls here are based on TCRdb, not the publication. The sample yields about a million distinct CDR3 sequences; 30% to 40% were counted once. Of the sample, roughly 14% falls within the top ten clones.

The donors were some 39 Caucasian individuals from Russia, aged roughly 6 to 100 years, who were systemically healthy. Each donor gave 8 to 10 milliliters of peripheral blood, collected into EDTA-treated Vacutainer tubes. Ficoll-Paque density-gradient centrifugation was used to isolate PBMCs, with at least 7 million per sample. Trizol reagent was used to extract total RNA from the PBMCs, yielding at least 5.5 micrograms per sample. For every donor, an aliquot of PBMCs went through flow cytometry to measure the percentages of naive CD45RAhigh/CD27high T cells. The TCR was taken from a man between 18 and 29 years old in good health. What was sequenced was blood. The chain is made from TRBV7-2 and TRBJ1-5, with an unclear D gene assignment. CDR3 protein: CASSFRNSNQPQHF. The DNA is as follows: TGTGCCAGCAGCTTCAGGAATAGCAATCAGCCCCAGCATTTT.